This entry features one TCR beta chain sequence. The V segment lost 5 bases and the J segment 4 bases; nucleotides outside the gene matches: 10. Germline V gene sequence: CDR1 LNHDA, CDR2 SQIVND (reference sequence). This CDR3 spans 15 amino acids. The sample belongs to a study of T cell responses to AZD1222 COVID-19 vaccine. The data were produced by immunoSEQ multiplex PCR, yet TCRdb's version contains in-frame clones alone and is incomplete. Here the sample spans over 100,000 clones, about 90% being singletons. This receptor was taken from an adult in good health. This chain uses TRBV19 with TRBJ1-2; 7 bases are shared with TRBD1. This specimen consisted of peripheral blood, obtained on day 0 of AZD1222 vaccination. The CDR3 nucleotides are TGTGCCAGTAGTGCCCCCGGGACAGCCTTCTATGGCTACACCTTC. Encoded protein: CASSAPGTAFYGYTF. Full variable domain (rest looked up from reference TRBV19 and TRBJ1-2): DGGITQSPKYLFRKEGQNVTLSCEQNLNHDAMYWYRQDPGQGLRLIYYSQIVNDFQKGDIAEGYSVSREKKESFPLTVTSAQKNPTAFYLCASSAPGTAFYGYTFGSGTRLTVV.